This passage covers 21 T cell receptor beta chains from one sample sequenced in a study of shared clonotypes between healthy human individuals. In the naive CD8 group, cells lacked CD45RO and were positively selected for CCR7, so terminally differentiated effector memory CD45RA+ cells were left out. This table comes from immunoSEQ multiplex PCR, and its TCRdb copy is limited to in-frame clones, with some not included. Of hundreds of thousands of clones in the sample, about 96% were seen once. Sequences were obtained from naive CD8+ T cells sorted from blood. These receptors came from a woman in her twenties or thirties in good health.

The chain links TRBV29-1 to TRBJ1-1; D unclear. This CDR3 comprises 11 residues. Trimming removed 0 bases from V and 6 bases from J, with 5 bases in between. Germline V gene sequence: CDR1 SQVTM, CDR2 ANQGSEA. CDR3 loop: CSVEEEAEAFF. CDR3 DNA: TGCAGCGTTGAAGAGGAGGCTGAAGCTTTCTTT.

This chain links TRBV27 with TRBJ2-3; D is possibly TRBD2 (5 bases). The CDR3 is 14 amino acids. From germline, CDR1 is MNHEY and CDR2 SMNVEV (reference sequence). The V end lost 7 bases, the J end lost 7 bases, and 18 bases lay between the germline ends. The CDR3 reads CASNPGSYPNTQYF. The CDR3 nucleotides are TGTGCCAGCAACCCGGGATCATACCCGAATACGCAGTATTTT.

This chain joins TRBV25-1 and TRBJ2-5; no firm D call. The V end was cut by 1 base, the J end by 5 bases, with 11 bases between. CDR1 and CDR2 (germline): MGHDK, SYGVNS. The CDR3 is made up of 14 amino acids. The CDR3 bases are TGTGCCAGCAGTGAATCTGAGAGTGAGGAGACCCAGTACTTC. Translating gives CASSESESEETQYF.

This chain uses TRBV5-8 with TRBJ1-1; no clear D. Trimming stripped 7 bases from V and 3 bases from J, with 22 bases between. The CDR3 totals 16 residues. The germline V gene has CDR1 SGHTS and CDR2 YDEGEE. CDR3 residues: CASSNRGWGKDTEAFF. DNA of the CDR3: TGTGCCAGCTCCAACCGAGGTTGGGGTAAGGACACTGAAGCTTTCTTT. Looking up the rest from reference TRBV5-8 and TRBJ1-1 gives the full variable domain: EAGVTQSPTHLIKTRGQQATLRCSPISGHTSVYWYQQALGLGLQFLLWYDEGEERNRGNFPPRFSGRQFPNYSSELNVNALELEDSALYLCASSNRGWGKDTEAFFGQGTRLTVV.

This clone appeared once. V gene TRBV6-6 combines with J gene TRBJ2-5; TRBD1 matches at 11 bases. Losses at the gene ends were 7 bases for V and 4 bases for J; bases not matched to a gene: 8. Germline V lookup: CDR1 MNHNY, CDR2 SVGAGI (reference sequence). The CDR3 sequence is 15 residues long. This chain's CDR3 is CASTNGQGAGETQYF. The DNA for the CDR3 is TGTGCCAGCACTAACGGACAGGGGGCGGGAGAGACCCAGTACTTC.

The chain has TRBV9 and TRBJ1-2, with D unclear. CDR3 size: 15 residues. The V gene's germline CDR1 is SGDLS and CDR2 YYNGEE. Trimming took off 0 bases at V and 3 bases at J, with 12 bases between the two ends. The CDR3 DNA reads TGTGCCAGCAGCGTAGTAGGGCGGAACGACTATGGCTACACCTTC. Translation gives CASSVVGRNDYGYTF.

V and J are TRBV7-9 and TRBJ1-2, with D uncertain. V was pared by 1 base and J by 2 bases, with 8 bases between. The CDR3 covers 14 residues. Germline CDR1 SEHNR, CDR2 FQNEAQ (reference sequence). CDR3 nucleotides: TGTGCCAGCAGCTTAGTTGACGGAAACTATGGCTACACCTTC. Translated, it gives CASSLVDGNYGYTF.

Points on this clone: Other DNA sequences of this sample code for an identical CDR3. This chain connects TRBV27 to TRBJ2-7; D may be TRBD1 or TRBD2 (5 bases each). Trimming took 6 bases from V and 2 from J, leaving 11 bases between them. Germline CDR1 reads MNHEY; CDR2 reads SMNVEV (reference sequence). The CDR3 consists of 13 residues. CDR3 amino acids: CASSHGTAYEQYF. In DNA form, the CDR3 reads TGTGCCAGCAGCCATGGGACGGCCTACGAGCAGTACTTC.

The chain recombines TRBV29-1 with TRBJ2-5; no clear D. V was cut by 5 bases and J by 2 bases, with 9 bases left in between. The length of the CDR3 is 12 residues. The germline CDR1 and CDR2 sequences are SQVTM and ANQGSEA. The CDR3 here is CSVTERQETQYF. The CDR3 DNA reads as TGCAGCGTTACGGAGAGACAAGAGACCCAGTACTTC.

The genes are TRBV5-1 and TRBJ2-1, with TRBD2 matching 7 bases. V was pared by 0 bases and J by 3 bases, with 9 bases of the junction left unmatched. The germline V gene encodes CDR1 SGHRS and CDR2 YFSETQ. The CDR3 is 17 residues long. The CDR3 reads CASSLDRLADFYNEQFF. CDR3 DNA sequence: TGCGCCAGCAGCTTGGATCGACTAGCAGATTTCTACAATGAGCAGTTCTTC.

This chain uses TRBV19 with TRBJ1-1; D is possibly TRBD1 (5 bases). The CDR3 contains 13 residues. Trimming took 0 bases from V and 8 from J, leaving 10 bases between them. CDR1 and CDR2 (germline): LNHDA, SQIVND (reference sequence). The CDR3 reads CASSIDQGFEAFF. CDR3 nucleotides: TGTGCCAGTAGTATAGATCAGGGATTCGAAGCTTTCTTT.

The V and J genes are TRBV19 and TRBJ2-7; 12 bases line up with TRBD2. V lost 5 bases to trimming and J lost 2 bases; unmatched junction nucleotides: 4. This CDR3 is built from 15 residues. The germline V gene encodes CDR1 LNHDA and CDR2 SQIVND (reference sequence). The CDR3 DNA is TGTGCCAGTAGTGCCGGACTAGCGGGAACCTACGAGCAGTACTTC. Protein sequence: CASSAGLAGTYEQYF.

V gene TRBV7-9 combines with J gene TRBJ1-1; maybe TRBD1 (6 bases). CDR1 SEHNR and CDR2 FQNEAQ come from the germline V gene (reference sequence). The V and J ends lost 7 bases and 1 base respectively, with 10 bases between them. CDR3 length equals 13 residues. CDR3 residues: CASIPQGNTEAFF. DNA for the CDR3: TGTGCCAGCATCCCACAGGGGAACACTGAAGCTTTCTTT.

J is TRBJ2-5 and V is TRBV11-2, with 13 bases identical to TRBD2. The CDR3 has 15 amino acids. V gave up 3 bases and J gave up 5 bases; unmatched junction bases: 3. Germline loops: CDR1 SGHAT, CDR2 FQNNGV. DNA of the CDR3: TGTGCCAGCAGCTTGGTACTAGCGGGAGGGGAGACCCAGTACTTC. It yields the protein CASSLVLAGGETQYF.

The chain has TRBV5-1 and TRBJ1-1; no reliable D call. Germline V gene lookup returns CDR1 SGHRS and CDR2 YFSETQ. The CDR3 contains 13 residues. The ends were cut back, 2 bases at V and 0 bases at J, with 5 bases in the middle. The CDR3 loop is CASSLSVNTEAFF. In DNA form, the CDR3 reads TGCGCCAGCAGCTTAAGTGTGAACACTGAAGCTTTCTTT.

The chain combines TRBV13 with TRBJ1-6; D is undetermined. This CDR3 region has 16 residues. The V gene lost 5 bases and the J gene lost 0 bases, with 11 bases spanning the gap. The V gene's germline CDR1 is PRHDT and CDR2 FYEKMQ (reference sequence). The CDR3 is CASSPSGVSYNSPLHF. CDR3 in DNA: TGTGCCAGCAGCCCGTCCGGGGTCTCCTATAATTCACCCCTCCACTTT.

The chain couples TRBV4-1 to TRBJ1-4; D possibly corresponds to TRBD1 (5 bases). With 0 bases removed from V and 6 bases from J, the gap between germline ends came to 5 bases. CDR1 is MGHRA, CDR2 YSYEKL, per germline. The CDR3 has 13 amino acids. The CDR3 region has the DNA TGCGCCAGCAGCCAAGAGGGGGATGAAAAACTGTTTTTT. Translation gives CASSQEGDEKLFF.

This CDR3 reads CASSLRQGTETQYF. The CDR3 DNA sequence: TGTGCCAGCAGCTTACGACAGGGGACGGAGACCCAGTACTTC. This chain connects TRBV13 to TRBJ2-5; 8 bases agree with TRBD1. Germline lookup yields CDR1 PRHDT and CDR2 FYEKMQ (reference sequence). The CDR3 loop spans 14 amino acids. V gave up 2 bases and J gave up 5 bases; unmatched junction bases: 4.

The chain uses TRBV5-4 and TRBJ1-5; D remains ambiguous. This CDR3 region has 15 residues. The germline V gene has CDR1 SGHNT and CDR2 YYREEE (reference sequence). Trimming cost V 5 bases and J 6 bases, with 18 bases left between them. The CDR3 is CASSRFGEGGQPQHF. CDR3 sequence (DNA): TGTGCCAGCAGTCGGTTCGGGGAGGGCGGTCAGCCCCAGCATTTT.

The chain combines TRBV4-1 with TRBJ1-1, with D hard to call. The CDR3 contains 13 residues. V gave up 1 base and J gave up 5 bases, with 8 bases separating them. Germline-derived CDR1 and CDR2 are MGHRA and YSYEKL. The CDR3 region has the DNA TGCGCCAGCAGCCAAGGCGCGGGGACTGAAGCTTTCTTT. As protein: CASSQGAGTEAFF.

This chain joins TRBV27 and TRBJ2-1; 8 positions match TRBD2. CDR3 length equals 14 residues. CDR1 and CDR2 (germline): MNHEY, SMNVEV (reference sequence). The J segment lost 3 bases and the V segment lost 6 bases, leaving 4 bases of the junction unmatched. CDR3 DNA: TGTGCCAGCAGCACTAGCGGAAACTACAATGAGCAGTTCTTC. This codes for CASSTSGNYNEQFF.